The clone carrying this TCR beta chain was detected only once. Repertoires were generated with immunoSEQ multiplex PCR, while TCRdb's copy carries only in-frame clones and drops some. The data hold approximately 260,000 clones, with about nine tenths observed a single time. This record comes from a study of blood T cell repertoires in COVID-19. The clonotype originates from a woman aged 40 to 49 with acute or convalescent COVID-19. The sequenced sample consisted of peripheral blood.

The CDR3 nucleotides read TGTGCCAGCAGTTCTCCCCGCAGGGGGCGAGAGACCCAGTACTTC. Encoded protein: CASSSPRRGRETQYF. The rearrangement joins TRBV6-6 to TRBJ2-5, with 8 nucleotides matching TRBD1. The germline gives CDR1 MNHNY, CDR2 SVGAGI (reference sequence). V trimming: 4 bases; J trimming: 4 bases; junction bases outside the gene matches: 8. This CDR3 is built from 15 residues.